The subject of this entry is one T cell receptor beta chain. Per the original methods: Amplification with reference gene primers provided the estimates of nucleated cell counts. This table comes from immunoSEQ multiplex PCR, and its TCRdb copy is limited to in-frame clones, with some not included. V, J and clone size derive from that table, while D and trimming were established from the DNA sequence. The sample includes 200,000 or so clones, about 88% of them seen just once. The sample comes from a study of blood T cell repertoires in COVID-19. Study as a whole: The origin of the acute and convalescent COVID-19 samples was the United States, Italy and Spain. PBMCs, B-cell-depleted T cells, or T cells provided the cDNA or gDNA that made up the material.

This receptor was obtained from an older man with active or convalescent COVID-19. Sequenced material: peripheral blood.

The CDR3 sequence is CASSQDKIGGTGELFF. In DNA form, the CDR3 reads TGTGCCAGCAGCCAAGATAAAATTGGGGGGACCGGGGAGCTGTTTTTT. The chain couples TRBV3-1 (or the pseudogene TRBV3-2) to TRBJ2-2; possible D gene TRBD2, 6 bases. Germline V CDR1 and CDR2: LGHDT, YNNKEL (reference sequence). CDR3 length: 16 residues. V was trimmed by 0 bases and J by 5 bases, leaving 13 bases between them.